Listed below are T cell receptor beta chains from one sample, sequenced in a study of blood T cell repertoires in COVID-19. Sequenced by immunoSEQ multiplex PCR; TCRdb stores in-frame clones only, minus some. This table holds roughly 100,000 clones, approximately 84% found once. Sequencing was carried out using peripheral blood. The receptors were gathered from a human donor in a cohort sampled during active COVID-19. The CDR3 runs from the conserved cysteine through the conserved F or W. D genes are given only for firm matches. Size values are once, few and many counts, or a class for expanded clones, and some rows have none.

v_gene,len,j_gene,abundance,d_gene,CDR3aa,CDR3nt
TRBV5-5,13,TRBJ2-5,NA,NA,CASSLYVHEAQYF,TGTGCCAGCAGCTTGTACGTACACGAGGCCCAGTACTTC
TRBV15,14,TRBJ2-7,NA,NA,CATRLRRGAYEQYF,TGTGCCACCAGGCTAAGGAGGGGAGCTTACGAGCAGTACTTC
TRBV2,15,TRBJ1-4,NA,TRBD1,CASRDPDRAAGKLFF,TGTGCCAGCAGGGACCCCGACAGGGCAGCTGGAAAACTGTTTTTT
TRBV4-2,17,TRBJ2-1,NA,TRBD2,CASSQRVGGSGVYEQFF,TGTGCCAGCAGCCAACGCGTGGGGGGGTCGGGTGTCTATGAGCAGTTCTTC
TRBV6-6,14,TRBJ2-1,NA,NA,CASTEDPPGDEQFF,TGTGCCAGCACAGAGGATCCCCCGGGAGATGAGCAGTTCTTC
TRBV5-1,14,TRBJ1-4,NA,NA,CASSVAATNEKLFF,TGCGCCAGCAGCGTAGCTGCAACTAATGAAAAACTGTTTTTT
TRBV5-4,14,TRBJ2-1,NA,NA,CASSLPSPYNEQFF,TGTGCCAGCAGCTTGCCCTCCCCCTACAATGAGCAGTTCTTC
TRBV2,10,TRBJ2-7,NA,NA,CASSLYEQYF,TGTGCCAGCAGTCTCTACGAGCAGTACTTC
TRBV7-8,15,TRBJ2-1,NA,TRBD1,CASSSRQGAVNEQFF,TGTGCCAGCAGCTCTCGCCAGGGGGCGGTGAATGAGCAGTTCTTC
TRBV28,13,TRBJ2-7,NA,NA,CASSLRGWLEQYF,TGTGCCAGCAGTTTACGGGGGTGGTTGGAGCAGTACTTC
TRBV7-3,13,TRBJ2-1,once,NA,CASSLSTDSEQFF,TGTGCCAGCAGCTTAAGTACGGACAGTGAGCAGTTCTTC
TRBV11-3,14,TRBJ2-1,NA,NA,CASSLGGGGSEQFF,TGTGCCAGCAGCTTAGGGGGAGGAGGATCCGAGCAGTTCTTC
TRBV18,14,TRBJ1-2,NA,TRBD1,CASSPKDRGPGYTF,TGTGCCAGCTCACCGAAAGACAGGGGCCCTGGCTACACCTTC
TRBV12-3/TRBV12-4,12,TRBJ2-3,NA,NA,CASTRDTDTQYF,TGTGCCAGCACCAGGGATACAGATACGCAGTATTTT
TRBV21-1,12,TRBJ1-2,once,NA,CASSKDGNGYTF,TGTGCCAGCAGCAAAGACGGGAATGGCTACACCTTC
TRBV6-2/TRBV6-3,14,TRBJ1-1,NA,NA,CASRYRRGSTEAFF,TGTGCCAGCAGATACCGTAGGGGGAGCACTGAAGCTTTCTTT
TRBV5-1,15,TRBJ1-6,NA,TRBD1,CASSLTTGENSPLHF,TGCGCCAGCAGCCTTACGACAGGGGAAAATTCACCCCTCCACTTT
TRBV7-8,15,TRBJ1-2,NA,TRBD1,CASSSHPGQGYGYTF,TGTGCCAGCAGCTCTCACCCGGGACAGGGGTATGGCTACACCTTC
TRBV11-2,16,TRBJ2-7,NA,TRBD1,CASSLDPGTGRHEQYF,TGTGCCAGCAGCTTAGACCCAGGGACAGGGAGGCACGAGCAGTACTTC
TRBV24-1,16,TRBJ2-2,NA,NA,CATSDLGAQGTGELFF,TGTGCCACCAGTGATTTGGGGGCGCAGGGCACCGGGGAGCTGTTTTTT
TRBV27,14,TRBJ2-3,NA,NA,CASSWGRGTDTQYF,TGTGCCAGCAGTTGGGGCAGGGGTACAGATACGCAGTATTTT
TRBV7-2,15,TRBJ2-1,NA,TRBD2,CASSALAGGNNEQFF,TGTGCCAGCAGCGCATTAGCGGGGGGGAACAATGAGCAGTTCTTC
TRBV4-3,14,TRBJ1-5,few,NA,CASSQSRRTTPQHF,TGCGCCAGCAGCCAGTCCCGACGGACTACGCCCCAGCATTTT
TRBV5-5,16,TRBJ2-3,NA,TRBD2,CASSLYSGGPTDTQYF,TGTGCCAGCAGCTTGTATAGCGGGGGACCCACAGATACGCAGTATTTT
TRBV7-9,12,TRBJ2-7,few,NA,CASSYLTGEQYF,TGTGCCAGCAGCTACCTCACCGGTGAGCAGTACTTC
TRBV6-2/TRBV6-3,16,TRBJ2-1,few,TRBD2,CASSYNGGAGGNEQFF,TGTGCCAGCAGTTACAATGGTGGAGCGGGGGGCAATGAGCAGTTCTTC
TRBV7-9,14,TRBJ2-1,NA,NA,CASSLAGSYNEQFF,TGTGCCAGCAGCCTGGCCGGGTCCTACAATGAGCAGTTCTTC
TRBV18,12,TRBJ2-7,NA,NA,CASSPAGYEQYF,TGTGCCAGCTCACCAGCGGGTTACGAGCAGTACTTC
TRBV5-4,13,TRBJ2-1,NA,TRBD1,CASSLQGASEQFF,TGTGCCAGCAGCTTACAGGGGGCAAGTGAGCAGTTCTTC
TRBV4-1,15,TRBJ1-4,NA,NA,CASSPSVLSNEKLFF,TGCGCCAGCAGCCCGAGCGTTTTGTCGAATGAAAAACTGTTTTTT
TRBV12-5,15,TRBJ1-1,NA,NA,CASRYSSSGLREAFF,TGTGCTAGTCGTTATTCATCTTCTGGGCTGCGTGAAGCTTTCTTT
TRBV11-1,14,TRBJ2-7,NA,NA,CASSIQVNAYEQYF,TGTGCCAGCAGTATACAGGTAAATGCCTACGAGCAGTACTTC
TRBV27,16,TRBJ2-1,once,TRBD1,CASSLLGQGGYNEQFF,TGTGCCAGCAGTTTATTGGGACAGGGGGGATACAATGAGCAGTTCTTC
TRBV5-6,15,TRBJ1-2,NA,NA,CASSTRWGGPNGYTF,TGTGCCAGCAGCACCCGATGGGGGGGGCCGAATGGCTACACCTTC
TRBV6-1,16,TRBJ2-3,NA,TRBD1,CASSEGYRGGTDTQYF,TGTGCCAGCAGTGAAGGTTACAGGGGTGGCACAGATACGCAGTATTTT
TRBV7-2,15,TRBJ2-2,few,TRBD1,CASSSYRGLSGELFF,TGTGCCAGCAGCTCCTACAGGGGGCTATCCGGGGAGCTGTTTTTT
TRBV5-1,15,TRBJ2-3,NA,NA,CASSFGGGRGDTQYF,TGCGCCAGCAGCTTTGGGGGAGGTCGGGGAGATACGCAGTATTTT
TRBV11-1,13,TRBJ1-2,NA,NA,CASSSSANYGYTF,TGTGCCAGCAGCTCCTCGGCTAACTATGGCTACACCTTC
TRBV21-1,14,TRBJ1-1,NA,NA,CASSIGGKNTEAFF,TGTGCCAGCAGCATAGGAGGGAAGAACACTGAAGCTTTCTTT
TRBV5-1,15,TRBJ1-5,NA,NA,CASSLVAGPNQPQHF,TGCGCCAGCAGCTTGGTTGCAGGGCCCAATCAGCCCCAGCATTTT
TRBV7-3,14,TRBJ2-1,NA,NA,CASSLMPSLNEQFF,TGTGCCAGCAGCTTAATGCCCAGTTTGAATGAGCAGTTCTTC
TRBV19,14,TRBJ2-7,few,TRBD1,CASSIDRGTYEQYF,TGTGCCAGTAGTATTGACAGGGGGACCTACGAGCAGTACTTC